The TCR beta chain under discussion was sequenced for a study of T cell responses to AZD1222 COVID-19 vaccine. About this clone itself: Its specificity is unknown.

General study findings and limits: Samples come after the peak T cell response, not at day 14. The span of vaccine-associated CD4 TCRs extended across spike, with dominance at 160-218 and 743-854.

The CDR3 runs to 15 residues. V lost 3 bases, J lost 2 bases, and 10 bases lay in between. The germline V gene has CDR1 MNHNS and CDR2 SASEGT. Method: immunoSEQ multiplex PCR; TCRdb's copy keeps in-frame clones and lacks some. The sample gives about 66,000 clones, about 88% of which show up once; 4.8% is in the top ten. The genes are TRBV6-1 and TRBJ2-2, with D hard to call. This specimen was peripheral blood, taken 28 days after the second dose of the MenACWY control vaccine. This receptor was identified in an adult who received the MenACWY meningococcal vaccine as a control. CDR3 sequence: CASSEQPANTGELFF. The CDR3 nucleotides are TGTGCCAGCAGTGAGCAGCCAGCAAACACCGGGGAGCTGTTTTTT.